This is a list of T cell receptor beta chains from one sample in a study of shared T cell receptors in the human thymus. Libraries were prepared by immunoSEQ multiplex PCR; TCRdb keeps only in-frame clonotypes and omits some of them. The sample contains 600,000 or so clones, around 87% of which appear only once. These records were also assigned to another study, of human thymus T cells.

The sequenced material came from thymocytes. These receptors were collected from a boy less than two years old with a congenital heart defect. Both conserved end residues are part of each CDR3. A D gene is named only where the DNA matches it firmly. Only some rows state a clone size, as once, few, many or a class for expanded clones.

j_call d_call v_call clone_size cdr3_aa cdr3_nt
TRBJ2-7 TRBD2 TRBV7-8 once CASSHPTSGRRSYEQYF TGTGCCAGCAGCCACCCCACTAGCGGGAGGCGGTCCTACGAGCAGTACTTC
TRBJ2-5 NA TRBV7-2 once CASSLALAQQETQYF TGTGCCAGCAGCTTAGCGTTGGCACAGCAAGAGACCCAGTACTTC
TRBJ2-6 NA TRBV5-8 NA CASSAGLRDSGANVLTF TGTGCCAGCAGCGCGGGACTGCGAGACTCTGGGGCCAACGTCCTGACTTTC
TRBJ2-3 NA TRBV28 NA CASSLRDSIHTDTQYF TGTGCCAGCAGTCTAAGGGACTCCATCCACACAGATACGCAGTATTTT
TRBJ1-5 NA TRBV25-1 NA CASSPRSLNQPQHF TGTGCCAGCAGTCCCAGGTCGCTAAATCAGCCCCAGCATTTT
TRBJ2-1 TRBD2 TRBV5-4 NA CASSLVGTSGRDEQFF TGTGCCAGCAGCTTGGTAGGGACTAGCGGGAGGGATGAGCAGTTCTTC
TRBJ2-5 NA TRBV19 once CASCRRGEETQYF TGTGCCAGTTGTAGACGGGGAGAAGAGACCCAGTACTTC
TRBJ2-1 NA TRBV5-1 NA CASSFGGAIYNEQFF TGCGCCAGCAGCTTTGGCGGGGCAATCTACAATGAGCAGTTCTTC
TRBJ1-2 TRBD1 TRBV5-1 few CASRTGGQAPYGYTF TGCGCCAGCAGGACAGGGGGACAGGCGCCATATGGCTACACCTTC
TRBJ1-6 TRBD1 TRBV5-5 few CASSDRGRNSPLHF TGTGCCAGCAGCGACAGGGGGCGCAATTCACCCCTCCACTTT
TRBJ2-6 TRBD1 TRBV5-6 NA CASSLGDRVAGANVLTF TGTGCCAGCAGCTTGGGGGACAGGGTAGCCGGGGCCAACGTCCTGACTTTC
TRBJ2-2 NA TRBV15 NA CATPPRDSDTGELFF TGTGCCACCCCACCCCGAGACAGTGACACCGGGGAGCTGTTTTTT
TRBJ1-4 TRBD1 TRBV19 NA CASSIRTGVNEKLFF TGTGCCAGTAGTATAAGGACAGGGGTTAATGAAAAACTGTTTTTT
TRBJ1-2 NA TRBV7-8 NA CASSSTGTGGYTF TGTGCCAGCAGTTCAACCGGGACTGGTGGCTACACCTTC
TRBJ2-5 TRBD2 TRBV6-6 NA CASTPGSGKPQETQYF TGTGCCAGCACCCCTGGGAGCGGGAAACCTCAAGAGACCCAGTACTTC
TRBJ1-3 TRBD1 TRBV7-8 few CASSLGTGDGNTIYF TGTGCCAGCAGCTTAGGGACAGGAGACGGAAACACCATATATTTT
TRBJ2-5 NA TRBV18 NA CASSADQETQYF TGTGCCAGCTCAGCAGACCAAGAGACCCAGTACTTC
TRBJ1-1 TRBD1 TRBV7-9 once CASSFPGTVANPLNTEAFF TGTGCCAGCAGCTTTCCCGGGACAGTCGCAAATCCCCTGAACACTGAAGCTTTCTTT
TRBJ2-7 TRBD1 TRBV6-5 NA CASSAPDRSYEQYF TGTGCCAGCAGTGCTCCGGACAGGTCCTACGAGCAGTACTTC
TRBJ2-5 TRBD1 TRBV11-3 NA CASSQQADRVEETQYF TGTGCCAGCAGCCAACAGGCCGACAGGGTTGAAGAGACCCAGTACTTC
TRBJ1-4 NA TRBV2 NA CATSRGSGRWKLFF TGTGCCACCTCTAGGGGGTCCGGGAGGTGGAAACTGTTTTTT
TRBJ2-1 TRBD2 TRBV20-1 NA CSASSGGPQFF TGCAGTGCTAGTAGCGGGGGGCCTCAGTTCTTC
TRBJ1-2 NA TRBV10-3 few CAIPRGYTF TGTGCCATCCCCCGTGGCTACACCTTC
TRBJ1-1 NA TRBV20-1 NA CSARGKEEAFF TGCAGTGCTAGAGGGAAGGAGGAAGCTTTCTTT
TRBJ2-1 TRBD2 TRBV27 NA CASSSHWTSINEQFF TGTGCCAGCAGTTCCCATTGGACTAGTATCAATGAGCAGTTCTTC
TRBJ2-3 TRBD2 TRBV11-2 NA CASSLDQGSGNYTDTQYF TGTGCCAGCAGCTTAGATCAGGGTAGCGGGAATTACACAGATACGCAGTATTTT
TRBJ2-5 TRBD2 TRBV2 NA CASSERLRRGGPETQYF TGTGCCAGCAGTGAAAGGTTGCGGCGGGGGGGCCCGGAGACCCAGTACTTC
TRBJ2-1 TRBD2 TRBV28 NA CASSLGSGRPPSYNEQFF TGTGCCAGCAGTTTAGGTAGCGGGAGGCCCCCCTCCTACAATGAGCAGTTCTTC
TRBJ1-5 TRBD1 TRBV2 NA CASTRDRDQPQHF TGTGCCAGCACCAGGGACAGGGATCAGCCCCAGCATTTT
TRBJ1-1 NA TRBV4-1 NA CASSQDVPGGKNTEAFF TGCGCCAGCAGCCAAGATGTCCCGGGGGGCAAGAACACTGAAGCTTTCTTT
TRBJ2-7 NA TRBV10-3 NA CAISGESGQLSYEQYF TGTGCCATCAGTGGGGAGTCCGGACAGCTATCCTACGAGCAGTACTTC
TRBJ2-1 TRBD2 TRBV7-2 once CASSSTSGRCEQFF TGTGCCAGCAGCTCGACTAGCGGGAGGTGTGAGCAGTTCTTC
TRBJ2-7 TRBD1 TRBV19 NA CASSTPDRGLNSYEQYF TGTGCCAGTAGTACCCCGGACAGGGGATTGAACTCCTACGAGCAGTACTTC